This T cell receptor (beta chain) emerged from a study of cytomegalovirus exposure and HLA in healthy donors. Study background: A prior analysis found roughly 110 million unique TCR beta sequences from 170 million or so T cells.

The germline gives CDR1 MNHEY, CDR2 SVGAGI. The CDR3 length is 15 residues. Germline trimming cut 4 bases from V and 8 bases from J; bases unmatched to any gene: 7. PCR amplification relied on 60 Vbeta primers (plus 13 Jbeta primers). Only in-frame clones appear in the TCRdb table, and some are missing; sequencing was by immunoSEQ multiplex PCR. Found here are approximately 150,000 clones, about 84% of them singletons; the top ten hold 4.8%. In this sample, this clone turned up a few times. What it binds is not known. Study-level results: After further analysis at a later stage, roughly 16,000 TCR beta sequences were associated with HLA alleles at 0.05 false discovery rate. A later analysis found common viral pathogens apparently linked to several of the most significant clusters.

Sequencing used PBMCs. The source of this sequence is a man aged 18 to 30 in good health and CMV-seronegative. The chain has TRBV6-5 and TRBJ1-6; 8 bases line up with TRBD1. CDR3 protein: CASSSTGESYSPLHF. The CDR3 nucleotides read TGTGCCAGCAGTTCGACAGGGGAGTCATATTCACCCCTCCACTTT.